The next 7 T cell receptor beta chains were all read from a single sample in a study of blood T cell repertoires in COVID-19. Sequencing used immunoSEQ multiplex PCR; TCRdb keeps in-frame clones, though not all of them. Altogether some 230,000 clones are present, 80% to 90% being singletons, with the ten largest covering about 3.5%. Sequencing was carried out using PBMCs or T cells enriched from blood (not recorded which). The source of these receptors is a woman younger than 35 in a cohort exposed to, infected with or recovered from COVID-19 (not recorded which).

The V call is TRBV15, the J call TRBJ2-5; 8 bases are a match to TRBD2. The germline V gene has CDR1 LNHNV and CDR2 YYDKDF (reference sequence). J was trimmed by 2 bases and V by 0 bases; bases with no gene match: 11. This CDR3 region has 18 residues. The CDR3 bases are TGTGCCACCAGCAGAGATTGGTCTACTAGCGGAGGTCAAGAGACCCAGTACTTC. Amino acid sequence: CATSRDWSTSGGQETQYF.

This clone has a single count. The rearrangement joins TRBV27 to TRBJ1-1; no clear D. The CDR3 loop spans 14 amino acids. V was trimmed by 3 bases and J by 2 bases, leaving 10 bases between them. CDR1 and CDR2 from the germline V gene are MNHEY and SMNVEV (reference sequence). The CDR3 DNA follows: TGTGCCAGCAGTTTTATTGGGAGAAACACTGAAGCTTTCTTT. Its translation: CASSFIGRNTEAFF.

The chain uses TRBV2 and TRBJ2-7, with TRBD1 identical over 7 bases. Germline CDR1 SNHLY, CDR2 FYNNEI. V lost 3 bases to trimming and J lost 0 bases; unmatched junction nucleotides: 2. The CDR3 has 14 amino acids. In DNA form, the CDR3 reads TGTGCCAGCAGTGAGGGGACAGCCTCCTACGAGCAGTACTTC. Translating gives CASSEGTASYEQYF.

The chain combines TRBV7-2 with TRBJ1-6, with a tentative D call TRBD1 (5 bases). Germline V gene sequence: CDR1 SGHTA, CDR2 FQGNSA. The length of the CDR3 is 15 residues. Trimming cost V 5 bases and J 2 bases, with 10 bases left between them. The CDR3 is CASSPEGAYNSPLHF. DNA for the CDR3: TGTGCCAGCAGCCCAGAAGGGGCCTATAATTCACCCCTCCACTTT.

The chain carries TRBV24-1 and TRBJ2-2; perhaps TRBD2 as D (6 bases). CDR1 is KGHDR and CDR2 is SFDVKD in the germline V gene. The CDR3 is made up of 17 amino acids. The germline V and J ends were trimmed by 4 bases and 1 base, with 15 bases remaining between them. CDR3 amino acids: CATSDASGTVNTGELFF. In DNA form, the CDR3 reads TGTGCCACCAGTGACGCTAGTGGGACTGTGAACACCGGGGAGCTGTTTTTT.

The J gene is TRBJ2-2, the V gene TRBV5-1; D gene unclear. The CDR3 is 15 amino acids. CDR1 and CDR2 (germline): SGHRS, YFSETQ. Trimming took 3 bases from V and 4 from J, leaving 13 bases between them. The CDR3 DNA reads TGCGCCAGCAGCTGGCAGTTCCCGGGCACCGGGGAGCTGTTTTTT. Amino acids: CASSWQFPGTGELFF.

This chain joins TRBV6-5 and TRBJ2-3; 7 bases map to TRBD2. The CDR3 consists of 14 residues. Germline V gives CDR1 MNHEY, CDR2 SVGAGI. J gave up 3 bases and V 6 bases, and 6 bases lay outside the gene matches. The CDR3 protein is CASSGLVGTDTQYF. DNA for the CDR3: TGTGCCAGCAGCGGACTAGTTGGAACAGATACGCAGTATTTT.